The entry below gives a single T cell receptor beta chain sequence along with its context. The CDR3 length is 14 residues. The germline V gene encodes CDR1 KGHDR and CDR2 SFDVKD. V dropped 4 bases and J dropped 3; count of bases not matched to a gene: 4. Semi-nested PCR with Nested Universal Primer A followed constant-region reverse priming of full-length variable regions. From the 5' RACE reads, TCRdb called clonotypes with MiXCR, one entry per CDR3 protein. The table has fewer than 65,000 distinct CDR3 sequences, about 20% seen once; the top ten hold 3.2%. Cells sorted as Tregs were CD4+, CD25+ and CD127-/low.

This sequence joins TRBV24-1 and TRBJ2-7, with 8 bases lining up with TRBD1. The TCR was taken from a female donor with breast cancer. Specimen: tumor-infiltrating Tregs sorted from the breast tumor. CDR3 residues: CATSDTGTGYEQYF. CDR3 in DNA: TGTGCCACCAGTGACACCGGGACAGGCTACGAGCAGTACTTC.